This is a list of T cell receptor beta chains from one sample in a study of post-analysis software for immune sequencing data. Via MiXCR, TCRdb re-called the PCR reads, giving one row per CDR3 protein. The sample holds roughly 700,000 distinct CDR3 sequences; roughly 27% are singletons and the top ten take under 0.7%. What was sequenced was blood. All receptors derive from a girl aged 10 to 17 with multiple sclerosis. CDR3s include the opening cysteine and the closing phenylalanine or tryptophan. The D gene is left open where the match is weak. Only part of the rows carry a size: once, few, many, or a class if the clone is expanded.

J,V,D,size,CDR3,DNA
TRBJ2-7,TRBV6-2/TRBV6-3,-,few,CASSSAGRPLQYEQYF,TGTGCCAGCAGTTCCGCAGGGAGACCGCTTCAATACGAGCAGTACTTC
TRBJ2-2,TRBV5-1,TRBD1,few,CASQGDTGELFF,TGCGCCAGTCAGGGGGACACCGGGGAGCTGTTTTTT
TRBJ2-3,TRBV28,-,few,CAIQLNSVSTQYF,TGTGCCATACAGCTGAACTCGGTATCCACGCAGTATTTT
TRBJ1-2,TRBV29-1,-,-,CSAGNGYTF,TGCAGCGCAGGGAATGGCTACACCTTC
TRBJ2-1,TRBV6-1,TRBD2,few,CASSEYSGGNNEQFF,TGTGCCAGCAGTGAATATAGCGGGGGCAACAATGAGCAGTTCTTC
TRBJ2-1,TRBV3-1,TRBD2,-,CASTRSGYNEQFF,TGTGCCAGCACCCGTAGCGGGTACAATGAGCAGTTCTTC
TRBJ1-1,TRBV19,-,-,CASSLARPSEAFF,TGTGCCAGTAGTTTGGCCAGACCCTCTGAAGCTTTCTTT
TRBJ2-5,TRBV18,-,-,CASSQGMQETQYF,TGTGCCAGCTCACAGGGGATGCAAGAGACCCAGTACTTC
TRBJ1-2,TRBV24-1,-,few,CATSDASGYGYTF,TGTGCCACCAGTGATGCGTCAGGCTATGGCTACACCTTC
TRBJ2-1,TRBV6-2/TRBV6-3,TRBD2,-,CASSLGGLAGGKYNEQFF,TGTGCCAGCAGTTTGGGAGGACTAGCGGGAGGGAAATACAATGAGCAGTTCTTC
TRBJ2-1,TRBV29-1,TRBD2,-,CSAAGLAGTNEQFF,TGCAGCGCTGCTGGACTAGCGGGGACCAATGAGCAGTTCTTC
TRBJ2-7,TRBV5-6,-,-,CASSFSGRASYEQYF,TGTGCCAGCAGCTTCTCAGGGCGCGCCTCCTACGAGCAGTACTTC
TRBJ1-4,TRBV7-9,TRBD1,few,CASGQGNEKLFF,TGTGCCAGCGGACAGGGGAATGAAAAACTGTTTTTT
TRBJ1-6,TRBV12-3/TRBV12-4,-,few,CASSPGGQGNSPLHF,TGTGCCAGCAGCCCGGGGGGGCAGGGTAATTCACCCCTCCACTTT
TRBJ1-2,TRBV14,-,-,CASSQDLQSLYGYTF,TGTGCCAGCAGCCAAGATTTACAGTCACTCTATGGCTACACCTTC
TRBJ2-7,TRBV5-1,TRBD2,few,CASSLAAGGVDEQYF,TGCGCCAGCAGCTTGGCCGCGGGAGGCGTCGACGAGCAGTACTTC